Below, one T cell receptor (beta chain) is given with its context. The antigen it recognizes is unknown. No base-level quality is on record; no much larger clone is a single base apart. Naive CD4+ T cells were purified with the Miltenyi Naive CD4+ T Cell Isolation kit, with Tregs depleted using CD25 microbeads. Tregs, naive and memory CD4+ T cells from tumor, blood and ipsilateral draining lymph nodes of a few breast cancer patients underwent full-length TCR alpha and beta sequencing. Tumor tissue and lymph nodes obtained from ipsilateral axillary dissection were perfused with PBS, minced and then digested with collagenase I and hyaluronidase. A purity exceeding 90% was confirmed by FACS for the sorted cell populations. Amplification of full-length TCR variable regions was done by 5' RACE PCR using constant-region reverse primers, and this step was followed by semi-nested PCR with Nested Universal Primer A. Using the ReliaPrep RNA Cell Miniprep System, total RNA was extracted, and the SMARTer RACE 5'/3' Kit was then used to reverse transcribe the RNA into 5'RACE-ready cDNA. Multiplex adaptors were used to barcode the full-length TCR alpha and beta libraries, which were then sequenced on an Illumina MiSeq. The study's processing was this. For each of nine subset-tissue groups, sequencing data from the five patients were combined, and the groups were compared by unsupervised clustering of TCR gene usage. The Morisita-Horn index was used to calculate repertoire similarity, with shared sequences weighted by how much each contributed to each repertoire. The public reads were run again by TCRdb, first through fastp at Q25 and then through MiXCR, and only productive beta chains were kept. Rows are combined by CDR3 protein, so each entry shows the most common genes and DNA. TCRdb's processing, not the authors' own work, is the source of the V and J calls. The sample table lists just over 60,000 distinct CDR3 sequences, around 30% of them with a count of one. Roughly 2% of the sample belongs to the ten largest clones.

CDR3 length: 14 amino acids, cysteine to phenylalanine. Solely the CDR3 DNA is kept, with 42 bases framed from the first base. Per the germline V gene, SGHTA is the CDR1 and FQGNSA is the CDR2. V is pared back by 2 bases and J by 7 bases, with 11 bases lying between the germline termini. This entry comes from a study (dated by TCRdb to 2015 to 2017). Broadly, across the study: The study tested whether tumor-infiltrating Tregs in breast cancer are recruited from blood Tregs or converted in situ from other CD4+ T cell subsets.

General findings and caveats noted by the study authors: The TCR gene usage of tumor memory CD4+ T cells clustered together with blood and lymph node memory CD4+ cells and with lymph node naive CD4+ cells. Rather than covering whole repertoires, validation in the larger cohort was restricted to a single TCR beta V-J rearrangement. The TCR alpha and beta sequences of tumor-infiltrating Tregs showed the greatest overlap with tumor naive CD4+ T cells, followed by blood naive CD4+ T cells.

The sequence derives from a female donor with breast cancer. The chain couples TRBV7-2 to TRBJ2-2; TRBD2 could be the D gene, as 6 bases match. The sample consisted of tumor-infiltrating naive CD4+ T cells sorted from the breast tumor. The cell subset or site label, as the study defines it: naive CD4+ T cells, CD4+CD45RA+CD25-. The CDR3 region: CASSLRRGGGELFF. At the DNA level, the sequence is TGTGCCAGCAGCTTAAGGCGGGGTGGCGGGGAGCTGTTTTTT.